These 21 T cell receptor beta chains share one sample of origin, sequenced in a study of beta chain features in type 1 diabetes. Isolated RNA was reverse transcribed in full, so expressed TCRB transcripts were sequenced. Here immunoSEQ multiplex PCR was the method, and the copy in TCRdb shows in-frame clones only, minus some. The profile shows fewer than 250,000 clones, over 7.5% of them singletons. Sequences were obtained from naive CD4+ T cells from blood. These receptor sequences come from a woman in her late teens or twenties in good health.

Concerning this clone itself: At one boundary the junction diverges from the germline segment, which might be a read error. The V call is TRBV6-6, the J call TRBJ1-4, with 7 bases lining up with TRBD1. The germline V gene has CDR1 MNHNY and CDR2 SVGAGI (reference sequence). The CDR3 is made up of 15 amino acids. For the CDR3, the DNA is TGTGCCAGCAGATACTCGACAGGGCCTAATGAAAAACTGTTTTTT. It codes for CASRYSTGPNEKLFF.

The CDR3, as DNA: TGTGCCAGTACCCACCCGGTAGCCGGGGCCAACGTCCTGACTTTC. This sequence encodes CASTHPVAGANVLTF. The chain has TRBV6-1 and TRBJ2-6; unclear D gene. The V gene's germline CDR1 is MNHNS and CDR2 SASEGT. The CDR3 spans 15 residues. V lost 9 bases and J lost 4, with 16 bases in between.

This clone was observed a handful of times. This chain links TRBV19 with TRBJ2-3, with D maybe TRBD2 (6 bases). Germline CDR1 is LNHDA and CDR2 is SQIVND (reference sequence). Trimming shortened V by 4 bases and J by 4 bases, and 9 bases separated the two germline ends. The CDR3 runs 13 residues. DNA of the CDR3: TGTGCCAGTAGTACCGGGACTTCAGATACGCAGTATTTT. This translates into CASSTGTSDTQYF. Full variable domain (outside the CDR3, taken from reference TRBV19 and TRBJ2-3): DGGITQSPKYLFRKEGQNVTLSCEQNLNHDAMYWYRQDPGQGLRLIYYSQIVNDFQKGDIAEGYSVSREKKESFPLTVTSAQKNPTAFYLCASSTGTSDTQYFGPGTRLTVL.

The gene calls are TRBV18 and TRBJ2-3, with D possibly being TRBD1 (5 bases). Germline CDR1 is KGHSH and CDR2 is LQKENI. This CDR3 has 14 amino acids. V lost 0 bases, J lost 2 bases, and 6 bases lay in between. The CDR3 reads CASSPPGPTDTQYF. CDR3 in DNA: TGTGCCAGCTCACCACCGGGGCCCACAGATACGCAGTATTTT.

The CDR3 bases are TGTGCCAGCAGGATCGACAGTTTTGGGTCACCCCTCCACTTT. This codes for CASRIDSFGSPLHF. The J gene is TRBJ1-6, the V gene TRBV9, with D perhaps TRBD1 (5 bases). The CDR3 is made up of 14 amino acids. In germline, CDR1 is SGDLS, CDR2 YYNGEE. Trimming stripped 5 bases from V and 10 bases from J, with 16 bases between.

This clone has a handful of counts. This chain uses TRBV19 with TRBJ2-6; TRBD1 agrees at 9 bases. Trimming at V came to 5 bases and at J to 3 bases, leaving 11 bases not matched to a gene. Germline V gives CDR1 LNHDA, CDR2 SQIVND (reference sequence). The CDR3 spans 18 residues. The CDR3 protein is CASSPSGTGRGGANVLTF. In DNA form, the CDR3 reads TGTGCCAGTAGTCCCTCCGGGACAGGGCGAGGTGGGGCCAACGTCCTGACTTTC.

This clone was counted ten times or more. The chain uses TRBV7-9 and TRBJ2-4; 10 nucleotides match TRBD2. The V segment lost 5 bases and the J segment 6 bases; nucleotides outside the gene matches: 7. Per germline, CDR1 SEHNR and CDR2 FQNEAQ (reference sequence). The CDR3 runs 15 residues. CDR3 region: CASSPSGSEGNIQYF. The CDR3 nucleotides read TGTGCCAGCAGCCCTAGCGGGAGTGAGGGAAACATTCAGTACTTC.

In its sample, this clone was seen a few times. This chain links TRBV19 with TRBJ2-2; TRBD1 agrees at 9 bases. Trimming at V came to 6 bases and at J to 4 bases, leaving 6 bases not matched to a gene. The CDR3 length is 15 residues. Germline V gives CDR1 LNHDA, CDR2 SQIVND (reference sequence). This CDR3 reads CASSAGTGFTGELFF. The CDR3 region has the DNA TGTGCCAGTAGCGCCGGGACAGGGTTCACCGGGGAGCTGTTTTTT.

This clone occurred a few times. Written as DNA, the CDR3 is TGTGCCAGCAGTGAAGCGTGGCAGGGCTCGAATCAGCCCCAGCATTTT. Translation gives CASSEAWQGSNQPQHF. The chain employs TRBV2 and TRBJ1-5; D possibly corresponds to TRBD1 (5 bases). The germline V gene encodes CDR1 SNHLY and CDR2 FYNNEI. With 0 bases removed from V and 4 bases from J, the gap between germline ends came to 13 bases. The CDR3 totals 16 residues.

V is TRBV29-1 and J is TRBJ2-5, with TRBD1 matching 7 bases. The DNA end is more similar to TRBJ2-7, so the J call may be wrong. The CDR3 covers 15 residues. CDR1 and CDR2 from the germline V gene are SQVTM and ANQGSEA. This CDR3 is CSVGGQGDTPYEQYF. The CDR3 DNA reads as TGCAGCGTTGGTGGGCAGGGGGATACCCCCTACGAGCAGTACTTC.

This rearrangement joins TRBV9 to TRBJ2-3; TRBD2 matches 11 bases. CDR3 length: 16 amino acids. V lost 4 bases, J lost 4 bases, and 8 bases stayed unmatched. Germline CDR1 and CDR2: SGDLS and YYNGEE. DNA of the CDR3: TGTGCCAGCAGCCCGTGGACTAGCGGGTCTTCAGATACGCAGTATTTT. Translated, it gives CASSPWTSGSSDTQYF.

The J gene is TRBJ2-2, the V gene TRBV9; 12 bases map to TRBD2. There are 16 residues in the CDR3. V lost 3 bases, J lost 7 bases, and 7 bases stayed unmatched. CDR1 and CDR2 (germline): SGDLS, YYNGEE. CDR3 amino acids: CASSDPRTSGVGELFF. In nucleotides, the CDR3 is TGTGCCAGCAGCGACCCACGGACTAGCGGGGTCGGGGAGCTGTTTTTT.

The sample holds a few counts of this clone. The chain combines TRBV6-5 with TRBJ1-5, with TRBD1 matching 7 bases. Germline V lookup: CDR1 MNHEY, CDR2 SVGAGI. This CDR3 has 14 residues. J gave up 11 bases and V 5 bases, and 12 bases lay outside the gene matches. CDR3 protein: CASSDRQGVSAQHF. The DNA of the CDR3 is TGTGCCAGCAGTGATCGGCAGGGGGTCTCGGCCCAGCATTTT.

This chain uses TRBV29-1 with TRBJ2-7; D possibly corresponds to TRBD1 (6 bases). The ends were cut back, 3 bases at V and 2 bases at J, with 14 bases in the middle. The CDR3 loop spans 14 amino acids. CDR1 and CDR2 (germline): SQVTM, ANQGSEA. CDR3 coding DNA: TGCAGCGTTGACAAAACAGGGCCCCCCTACGAGCAGTACTTC. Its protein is CSVDKTGPPYEQYF.

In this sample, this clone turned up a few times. Here the CDR3 reads CASSPSGTGNYGYTF. In DNA, the CDR3 is TGCGCCAGCAGCCCCTCCGGGACAGGGAACTATGGCTACACCTTC. The chain is built from TRBV5-1 and TRBJ1-2; TRBD1 agrees at 9 bases. V trimming: 4 bases; J trimming: 2 bases; junction bases outside the gene matches: 6. Germline values: CDR1 SGHRS, CDR2 YFSETQ. The CDR3 loop spans 15 amino acids. Drawing the rest from reference TRBV5-1 and TRBJ1-2, the complete variable domain is KAGVTQTPRYLIKTRGQQVTLSCSPISGHRSVSWYQQTPGQGLQFLFEYFSETQRNKGNFPGRFSGRQFSNSRSEMNVSTLELGDSALYLCASSPSGTGNYGYTFGSGTRLTVV.

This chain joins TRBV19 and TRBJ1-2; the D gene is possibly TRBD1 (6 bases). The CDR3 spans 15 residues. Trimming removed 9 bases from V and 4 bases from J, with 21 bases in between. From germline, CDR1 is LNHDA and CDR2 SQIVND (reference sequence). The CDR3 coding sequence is TGTGCCAGCCTTGCCAGGACAGCCGTTTTCTATGGCTACACCTTC. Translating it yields CASLARTAVFYGYTF.

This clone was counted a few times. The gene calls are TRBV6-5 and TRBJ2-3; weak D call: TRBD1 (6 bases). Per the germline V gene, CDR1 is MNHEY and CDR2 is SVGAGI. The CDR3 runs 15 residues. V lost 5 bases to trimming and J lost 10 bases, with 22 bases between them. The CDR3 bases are TGTGCCAGCAGTACACCCCAGGGGCAGGGTATCGCGCAGTATTTT. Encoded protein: CASSTPQGQGIAQYF.

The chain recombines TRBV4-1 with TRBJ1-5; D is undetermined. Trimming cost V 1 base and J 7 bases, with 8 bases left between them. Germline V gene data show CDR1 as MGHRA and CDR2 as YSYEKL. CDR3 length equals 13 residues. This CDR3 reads CASSQVQSQPQHF. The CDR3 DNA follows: TGCGCCAGCAGCCAAGTCCAGTCCCAGCCCCAGCATTTT.

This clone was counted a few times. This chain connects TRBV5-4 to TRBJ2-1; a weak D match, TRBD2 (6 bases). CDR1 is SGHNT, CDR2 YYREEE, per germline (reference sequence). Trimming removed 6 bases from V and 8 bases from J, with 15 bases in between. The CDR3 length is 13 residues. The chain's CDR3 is CASTPGSRDEQFF. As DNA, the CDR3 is TGTGCCAGCACCCCCGGGAGTAGGGATGAGCAGTTCTTC.

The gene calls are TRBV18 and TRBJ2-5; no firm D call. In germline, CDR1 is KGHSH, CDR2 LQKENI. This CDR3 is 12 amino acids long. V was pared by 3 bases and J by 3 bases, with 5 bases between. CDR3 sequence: CASSPTEETQYF. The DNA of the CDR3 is TGTGCCAGCTCACCTACGGAAGAGACCCAGTACTTC.

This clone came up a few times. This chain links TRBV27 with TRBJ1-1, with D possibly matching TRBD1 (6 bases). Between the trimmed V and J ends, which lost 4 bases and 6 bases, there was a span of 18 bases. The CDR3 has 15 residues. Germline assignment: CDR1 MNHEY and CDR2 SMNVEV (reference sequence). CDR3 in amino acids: CASSSPTGGHSEAFF. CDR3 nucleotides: TGTGCCAGCAGTTCACCGACAGGAGGTCATTCTGAAGCTTTCTTT.